This TCR beta chain was sequenced during a study of shared T cell receptors in the human thymus (dated by TCRdb to the early 2020s). With regard to the full study: The study examined how self-reactive, shared T-cell receptor alpha chains are generated in the human thymus.

V loses 2 bases of germline sequence and J loses 3 bases, and the interval between the two ends is 29 bases. CDR3 length: 20 amino acids, cysteine to phenylalanine. CDR3 DNA is the only sequence kept; it has 60 bases, read in frame from the first base. CDR1 and CDR2 are read off the germline V gene as SGHRS and YFSETQ. As concerns this clone: Its antigen is unknown. The record has no base qualities; no much larger clone is one base away.

Receptor amplification or capture employed the immunoSEQ multiplex PCR assay. Imported from immuneACCESS, the table was reduced by TCRdb to in-frame sequences with V and J called. These copies leave out some clones; in studies compared against another copy, an unresolved V gene accounts for under half, and the cause of the remainder is not known. Counted in this sample were approximately 760,000 clones; approximately 83% of them appeared once. The top ten clonotypes cover about 0.0098% of the sample. The same data also contributed to another study, on human thymus T cells. The second study, in turn, reports: Donors were immunologically healthy infants undergoing open corrective cardiac surgery for congenital heart defects in Finland. Thymus tissue was collected as surgical resects that were removed during corrective cardiac surgery. Biased V and J gene segment usage appeared to be present in both thymic and peripheral blood repertoires. The related research reported highly overlapping thymic TCR repertoires among unrelated individuals. The study characterized TCR alpha and beta repertoires from seven to nine infant thymus samples and a few related peripheral blood samples. Donor ages ranged from roughly 7 to 250 days, and the cohort comprised about 6 male and two female infants. Thymocytes were released mechanically from tissue and stored at -70 °C as pellets of about 9-32 million cells. A QIAsymphony instrument was used to extract genomic DNA from frozen cell pellets. The immunoSEQ multiplex PCR assay was used to amplify the TCRB and TCRAD loci from a standardized amount of quality-controlled genomic DNA. The amplicons spanned the V(D)J region and were long enough to cover the CDR3 and allow V and J genes to be identified. Through the commercial immunoSEQ service, the amplicons were sequenced on an Illumina platform. Primer bias and sequencing errors were corrected as previously described, and TCRAD and TCRB were defined on the basis of the IMGT database. immunoSEQ Analyzer 3.0 and VDJTools were used for repertoire analysis, which covered basic statistics, V/J segment usage, diversity estimates, rarefaction and pairwise overlap. Chao1, ChaoE, Efron-Thisted, Shannon and inverse Simpson indices were used to estimate diversity, which was also estimated on datasets down-sampled to the smallest sample. Repertoire overlap was determined by strict matching of CDR3 nucleotide sequence, V gene and J gene, and Jaccard-based multidimensional scaling clustering was applied. On average, thymus samples gave 800,000 or so unique TCRB clonotypes, whereas blood samples gave roughly 80,000.

Recombination linked TRBV5-1 to TRBJ1-2; matching of 6 bases hints at TRBD1 as the D gene. The TCR comes from a girl less than two years old with a congenital heart defect. Donor details come from another sample of the same person, matched by shared clones. The source material was thymocytes. The DNA sequence is TGCGCCAGCAGCTTCCGACCGACAGGCGGGCCGCCTAATGGGCACTATGGCTACACCTTC. Protein translation: CASSFRPTGGPPNGHYGYTF.